Each of the 7 T cell receptor beta chains below was sequenced from the same sample in a study of neurological immune-mediated disorders. Time point denoted: longitudinal time-point 3. TCRdb used MiXCR to reprocess the 5' RACE reads, holding one entry per CDR3 protein. The sample contains around 42,000 distinct CDR3 sequences, roughly 12% of which appear only once. Sequencing used PBMCs. The receptor source for this set is a man aged 30 to 39 in good health.

In this sample, this clonotype turned up many times. The chain joins TRBV5-5 to TRBJ2-3, with 7 positions matching TRBD2. V was pared by 3 bases and J by 2 bases, with 9 bases of the junction left unmatched. Germline V lookup: CDR1 SGHKS, CDR2 YYEKEE (reference sequence). The CDR3 length is 16 residues. The CDR3 DNA reads as TGTGCCAGCAGCTGGCAGGGAGGGCTAAACACAGATACGCAGTATTTT. This sequence encodes CASSWQGGLNTDTQYF. The variable domain in full, completed from reference TRBV5-5 and TRBJ2-3, reads DAGVTQSPTHLIKTRGQQVTLRCSPISGHKSVSWYQQVLGQGPQFIFQYYEKEERGRGNFPDRFSARQFPNYSSELNVNALLLGDSALYLCASSWQGGLNTDTQYFGPGTRLTVL.

This clonotype was detected many times. The rearrangement uses TRBV5-1 and TRBJ2-3; D is unclear. This CDR3 contains 17 residues. The ends were cut back, 0 bases at V and 0 bases at J, with 14 bases in the middle. Germline V gene lookup returns CDR1 SGHRS and CDR2 YFSETQ. For the CDR3, the DNA is TGCGCCAGCAGCTTGGCATCGCGAGTCCCTAGCACAGATACGCAGTATTTT. The encoded protein is CASSLASRVPSTDTQYF. Together with reference TRBV5-1 and TRBJ2-3, the CDR3 gives the full variable domain: KAGVTQTPRYLIKTRGQQVTLSCSPISGHRSVSWYQQTPGQGLQFLFEYFSETQRNKGNFPGRFSGRQFSNSRSEMNVSTLELGDSALYLCASSLASRVPSTDTQYFGPGTRLTVL.

In this sample, this clonotype turned up many times. V is TRBV20-1 and J is TRBJ2-3; a weak D match, TRBD1 (6 bases). V was pared by 6 bases and J by 6 bases, with 13 bases between. Germline V gene data show CDR1 as DFQATT and CDR2 as SNEGSKA (reference sequence). The CDR3 has 12 amino acids. The CDR3 protein is CSASGGADTQYF. Written as DNA, the CDR3 is TGCAGTGCCTCTGGGGGCGCGGATACGCAGTATTTT.

This clonotype appeared many times. The V and J genes are TRBV4-1 and TRBJ2-2, with no clear D. V was shortened by 0 bases and J by 6 bases, with 20 bases between the two germline ends. There are 18 residues in the CDR3. Germline-derived CDR1 and CDR2 are MGHRA and YSYEKL. The CDR3, as DNA: TGCGCCAGCAGCCAAGATCGCTACCGAAACGAGGATCCCGGGGAGCTGTTTTTT. Residues: CASSQDRYRNEDPGELFF.

This chain links TRBV7-3 with TRBJ2-2; TRBD1 aligns across 7 bases. The CDR3 has 16 amino acids. CDR1 is SGHTA and CDR2 is FQGTGA in the germline V gene. The trim removed 5 bases at V and 2 bases at J, leaving 8 bases unmatched. The CDR3: CASSLKPGGNTGELFF. CDR3 coding DNA: TGTGCCAGCAGCCTCAAGCCAGGGGGAAACACCGGGGAGCTGTTTTTT.

The chain recombines TRBV7-3 with TRBJ2-1; TRBD2 matches 11 bases. The germline V gene encodes CDR1 SGHTA and CDR2 FQGTGA. CDR3 length: 16 amino acids. The V segment lost 4 bases and the J segment 12 bases; nucleotides outside the gene matches: 14. The DNA of the CDR3 is TGTGCCAGCAGCTCCGGACTAGCGGGTGTCACAGATACGCAGTTCTTC. It is translated as CASSSGLAGVTDTQFF.

Many counts were recorded for this clonotype. This sequence joins TRBV14 and TRBJ2-5; D perhaps matches TRBD2 (5 bases). Germline V gene data show CDR1 as SGHDN and CDR2 as FVKESK. The CDR3 extends over 13 amino acids. Deletions cut 2 bases from V and 7 bases from J, with 11 bases between. The CDR3 region is CASSQRGSGTQYF. CDR3 coding DNA: TGTGCCAGCAGCCAAAGAGGGTCGGGGACCCAGTACTTC.